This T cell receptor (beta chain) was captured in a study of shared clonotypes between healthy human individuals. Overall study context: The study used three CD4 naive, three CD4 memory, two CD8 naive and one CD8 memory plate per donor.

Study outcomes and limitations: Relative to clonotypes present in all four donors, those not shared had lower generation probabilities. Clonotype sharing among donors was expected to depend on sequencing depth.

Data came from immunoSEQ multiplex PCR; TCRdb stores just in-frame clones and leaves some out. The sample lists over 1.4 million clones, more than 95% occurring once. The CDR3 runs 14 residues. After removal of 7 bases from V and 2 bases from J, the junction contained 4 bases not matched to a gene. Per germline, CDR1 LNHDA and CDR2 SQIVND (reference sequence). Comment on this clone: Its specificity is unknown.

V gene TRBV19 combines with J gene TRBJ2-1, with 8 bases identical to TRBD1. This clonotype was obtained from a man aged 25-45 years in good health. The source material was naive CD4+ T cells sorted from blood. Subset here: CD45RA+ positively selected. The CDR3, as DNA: TGTGCCAGTAAAGGGACAGGACCCTACAATGAGCAGTTCTTC. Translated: CASKGTGPYNEQFF.